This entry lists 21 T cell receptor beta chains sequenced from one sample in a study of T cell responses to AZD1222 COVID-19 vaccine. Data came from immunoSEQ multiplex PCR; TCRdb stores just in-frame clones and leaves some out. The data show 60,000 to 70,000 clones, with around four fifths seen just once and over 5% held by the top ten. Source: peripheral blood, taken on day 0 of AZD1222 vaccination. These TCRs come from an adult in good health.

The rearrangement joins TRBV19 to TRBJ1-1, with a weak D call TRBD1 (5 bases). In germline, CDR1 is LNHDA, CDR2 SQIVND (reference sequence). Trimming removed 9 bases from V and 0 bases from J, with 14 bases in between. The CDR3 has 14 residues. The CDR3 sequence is CASWKGKMNTEAFF. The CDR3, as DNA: TGTGCCAGCTGGAAGGGGAAAATGAACACTGAAGCTTTCTTT.

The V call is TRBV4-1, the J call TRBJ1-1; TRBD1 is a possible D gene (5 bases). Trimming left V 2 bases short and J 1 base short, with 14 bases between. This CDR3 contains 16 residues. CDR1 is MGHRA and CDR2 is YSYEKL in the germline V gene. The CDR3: CASSQHPGRPNTEAFF. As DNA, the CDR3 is TGCGCCAGCAGCCAACACCCGGGACGGCCGAACACTGAAGCTTTCTTT.

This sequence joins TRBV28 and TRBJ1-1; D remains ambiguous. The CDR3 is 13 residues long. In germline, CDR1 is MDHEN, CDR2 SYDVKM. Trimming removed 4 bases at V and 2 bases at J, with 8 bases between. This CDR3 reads CASSSTANTEAFF. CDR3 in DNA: TGTGCCAGCAGTTCTACAGCTAACACTGAAGCTTTCTTT. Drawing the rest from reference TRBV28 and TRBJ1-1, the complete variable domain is DVKVTQSSRYLVKRTGEKVFLECVQDMDHENMFWYRQDPGLGLRLIYFSYDVKMKEKGDIPEGYSVSREKKERFSLILESASTNQTSMYLCASSSTANTEAFFGQGTRLTVV.

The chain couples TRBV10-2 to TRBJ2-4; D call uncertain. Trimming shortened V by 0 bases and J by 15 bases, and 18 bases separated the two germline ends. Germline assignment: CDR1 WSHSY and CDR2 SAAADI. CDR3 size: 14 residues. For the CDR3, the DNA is TGCGCCAGCAGTGAGTCCGGACCTGCGTATCATCCGTACTTC. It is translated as CASSESGPAYHPYF.

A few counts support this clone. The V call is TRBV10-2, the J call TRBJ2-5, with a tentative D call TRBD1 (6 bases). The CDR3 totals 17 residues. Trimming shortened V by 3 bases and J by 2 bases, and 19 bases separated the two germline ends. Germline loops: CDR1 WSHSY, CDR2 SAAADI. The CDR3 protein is CASSDPDRDKLQETQYF. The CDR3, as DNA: TGCGCCAGCAGTGATCCCGACCGGGACAAATTACAAGAGACCCAGTACTTC.

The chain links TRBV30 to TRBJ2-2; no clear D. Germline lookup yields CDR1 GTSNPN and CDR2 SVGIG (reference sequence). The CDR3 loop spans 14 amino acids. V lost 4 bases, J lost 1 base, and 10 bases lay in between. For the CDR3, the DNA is TGTGCCTGGAAGTGGGGAAGGAACACCGGGGAGCTGTTTTTT. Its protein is CAWKWGRNTGELFF.

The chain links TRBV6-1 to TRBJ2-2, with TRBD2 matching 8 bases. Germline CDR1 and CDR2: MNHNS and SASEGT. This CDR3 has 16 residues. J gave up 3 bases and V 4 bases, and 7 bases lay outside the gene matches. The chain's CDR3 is CASSAPAGAYTGELFF. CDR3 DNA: TGTGCCAGCAGTGCCCCAGCGGGGGCCTACACCGGGGAGCTGTTTTTT.

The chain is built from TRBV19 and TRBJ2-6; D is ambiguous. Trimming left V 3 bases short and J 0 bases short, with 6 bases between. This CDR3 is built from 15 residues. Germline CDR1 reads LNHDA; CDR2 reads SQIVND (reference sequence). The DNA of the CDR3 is TGTGCCAGTAGTATGGCAGCCTCTGGGGCCAACGTCCTGACTTTC. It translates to CASSMAASGANVLTF.

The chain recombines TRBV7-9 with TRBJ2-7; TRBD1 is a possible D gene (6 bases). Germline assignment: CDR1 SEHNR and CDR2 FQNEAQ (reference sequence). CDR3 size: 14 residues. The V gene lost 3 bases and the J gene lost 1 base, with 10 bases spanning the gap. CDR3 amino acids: CASSFPGQSYEQYF. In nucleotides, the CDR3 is TGTGCCAGCAGCTTCCCCGGACAGTCCTACGAGCAGTACTTC.

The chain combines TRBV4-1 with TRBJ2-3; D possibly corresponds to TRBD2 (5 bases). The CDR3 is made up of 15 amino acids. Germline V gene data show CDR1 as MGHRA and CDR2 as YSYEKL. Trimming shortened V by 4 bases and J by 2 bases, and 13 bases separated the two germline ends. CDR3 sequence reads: CASSLDFRSTDTQYF. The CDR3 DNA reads TGCGCCAGCAGCCTGGACTTTCGGTCCACAGATACGCAGTATTTT.

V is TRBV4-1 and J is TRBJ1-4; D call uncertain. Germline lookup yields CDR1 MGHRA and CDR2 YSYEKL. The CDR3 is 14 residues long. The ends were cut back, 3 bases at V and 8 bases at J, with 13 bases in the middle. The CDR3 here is CASSQVALSEKLFF. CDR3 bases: TGCGCCAGCAGCCAGGTGGCCCTAAGCGAAAAACTGTTTTTT.

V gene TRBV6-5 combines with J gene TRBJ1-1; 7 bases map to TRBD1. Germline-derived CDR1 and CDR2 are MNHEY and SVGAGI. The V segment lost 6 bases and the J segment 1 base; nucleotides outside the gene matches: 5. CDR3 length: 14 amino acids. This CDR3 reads CASRVTGTNTEAFF. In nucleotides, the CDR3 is TGTGCCAGCAGGGTGACAGGGACGAACACTGAAGCTTTCTTT.

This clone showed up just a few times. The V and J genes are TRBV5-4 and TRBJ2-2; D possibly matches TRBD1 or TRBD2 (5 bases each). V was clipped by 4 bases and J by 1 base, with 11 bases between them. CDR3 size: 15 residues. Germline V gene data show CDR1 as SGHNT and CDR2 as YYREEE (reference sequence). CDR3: CASSPRDGNTGELFF. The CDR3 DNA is TGTGCCAGCAGCCCGAGGGACGGGAACACCGGGGAGCTGTTTTTT.

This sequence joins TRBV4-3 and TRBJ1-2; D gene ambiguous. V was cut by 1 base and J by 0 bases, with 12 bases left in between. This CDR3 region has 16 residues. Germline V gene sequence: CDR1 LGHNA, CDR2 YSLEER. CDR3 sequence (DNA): TGCGCCAGCAGCCAAGTCCCCGACGATACTAACTATGGCTACACCTTC. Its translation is CASSQVPDDTNYGYTF.

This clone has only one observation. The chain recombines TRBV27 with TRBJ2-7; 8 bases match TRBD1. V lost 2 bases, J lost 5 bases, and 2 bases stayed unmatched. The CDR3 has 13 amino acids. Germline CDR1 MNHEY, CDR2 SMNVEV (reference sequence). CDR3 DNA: TGTGCCAGCAGTTTAGGGACAGGCGACGAGCAGTACTTC. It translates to CASSLGTGDEQYF.

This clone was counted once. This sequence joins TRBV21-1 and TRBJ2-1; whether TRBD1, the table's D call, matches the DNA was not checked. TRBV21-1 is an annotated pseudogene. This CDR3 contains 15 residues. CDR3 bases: TGTGCCAGCAGCAAGGCCGACAGAGGGGGCAATGAGCAGTTCTTC. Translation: CASSKADRGGNEQFF.

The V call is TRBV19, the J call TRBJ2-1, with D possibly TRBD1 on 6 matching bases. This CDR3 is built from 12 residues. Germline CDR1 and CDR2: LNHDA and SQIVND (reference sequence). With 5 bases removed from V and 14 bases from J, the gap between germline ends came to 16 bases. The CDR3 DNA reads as TGTGCCAGTAGTGTCGGGACGAAGGGGGAGTTCTTC. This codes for CASSVGTKGEFF.

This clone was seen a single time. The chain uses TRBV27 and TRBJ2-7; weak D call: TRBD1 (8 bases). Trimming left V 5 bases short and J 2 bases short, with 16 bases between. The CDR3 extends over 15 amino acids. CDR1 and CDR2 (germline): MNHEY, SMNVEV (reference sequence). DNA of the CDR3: TGTGCCAGCAGTACCACAGGGGGGGGGACCTACGAGCAGTACTTC. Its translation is CASSTTGGGTYEQYF.

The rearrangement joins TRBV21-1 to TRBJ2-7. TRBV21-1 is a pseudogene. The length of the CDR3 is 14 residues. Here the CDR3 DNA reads TGTGCCAGCAATCGGGCCTTCGGCGGCTACGAGCAGTACTTC. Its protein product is CASNRAFGGYEQYF.

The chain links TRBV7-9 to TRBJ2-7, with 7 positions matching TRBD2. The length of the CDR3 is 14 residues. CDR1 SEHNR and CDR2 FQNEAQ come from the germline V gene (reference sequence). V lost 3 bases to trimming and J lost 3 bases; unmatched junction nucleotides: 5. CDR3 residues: CASSFGGGIYEQYF. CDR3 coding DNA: TGTGCCAGCAGCTTCGGCGGGGGAATCTACGAGCAGTACTTC.

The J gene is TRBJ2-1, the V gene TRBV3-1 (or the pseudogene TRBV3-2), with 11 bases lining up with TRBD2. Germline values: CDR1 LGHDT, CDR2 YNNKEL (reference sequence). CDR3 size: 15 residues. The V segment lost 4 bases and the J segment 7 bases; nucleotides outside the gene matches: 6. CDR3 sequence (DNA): TGTGCCAGCAGCCGTAGCGGGGGGGCATGGAATGAGCAGTTCTTC. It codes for CASSRSGGAWNEQFF.